This record looks at one TCR beta chain sequence and its context. This clone was seen a single time. Its antigen remains unidentified. No qualities accompany the bases; no much larger clone lies one base away. TCRbeta CDR3 regions were amplified from genomic DNA by means of the immunoSEQ Assay, a bias-controlled multiplex PCR. Per the original workflow: The number of nucleated cells in each sample was estimated from the amplification of reference gene primers within the assay. Sequence reads were collapsed and filtered to measure the absolute abundance of every unique TCRbeta CDR3 rearrangement. For each sample, productive Simpson clonality was calculated by taking the square root of Simpson's diversity index across productive rearrangements. The immuneACCESS repertoire file appears here via TCRdb, limited to in-frame rearrangements. These files lack a portion of the clones; in checked studies, under half of the deficit traces to unresolved V genes, and the cause of the others is not known. The V and J calls and clone size are taken from that table; D and trimming were inferred from the DNA. This sample holds 300,000 to 400,000 clones; approximately 89% were observed only once. Jointly, the top ten make up under 6% of the sample.

The germline V gene specifies SGHRS as CDR1 and YFSETQ as CDR2. The CDR3 goes from the cysteine to the phenylalanine over 14 residues. Here the CDR3 DNA is all that survives: 42 bases in frame from base 1. V and J are truncated by 0 bases and 1 base respectively, leaving an intervening sequence of 7 bases. This record comes from a study of blood T cell repertoires in COVID-19 (dated by TCRdb to 2018 to 2021). In terms of the full investigation: Samples from collaborators originated in the United States, Italy and Spain and spanned both the acute and convalescent phases of COVID-19. The material from the prospective study consisted of cDNA or gDNA derived from T cells, B-cell-depleted T cells, or PBMCs. The dataset comprised deeply sampled blood TCRbeta repertoires from subjects exposed to, actively infected with, or recovered from COVID-19. The repertoires were made available in a free public database intended to serve as a resource for research on the immune response to SARS-CoV-2. Samples came from the ongoing ImmuneRACE study (first 160 participants) plus 1,254 subjects from 6 global collaborators. The sample metadata nearly always contained a de-identified subject ID, COVID-19 status, age in years and sex. Where available, HLA class I and class II types were obtained from metadata supplied by the sample provider rather than from assay-based typing. Findings and caveats that apply to the study as a whole: Clinical and demographic metadata were provided uncurated, with the amount varying by source and participant.

In the prospective study, participants were roughly 18 to 89 years old, resided in under 30 geographic areas of the United States, and were enrolled through a virtual design. To assign participants to cohorts, the prospective study relied on clinical history that participants themselves reported in a screening survey and a study questionnaire. Recovered participants in ImmuneRACE Cohort 3 were defined as having two consecutive negative NP/OP PCR tests, clearance from a healthcare professional, or resolution of symptoms. In the prospective study, mobile phlebotomists collected whole blood, serum and a nasopharyngeal or oropharyngeal swab from each participant. Over a 2-month period, participants in the prospective study had the option of providing additional blood draws and questionnaires. Prospective study blood samples were shipped either frozen or at room temperature before DNA extraction.

Sequencing used PBMCs or T cells enriched from blood (not recorded which). The chain links TRBV5-1 with TRBJ1-1, with no confident D gene call. The receptor was derived from a man aged 30 to 39 who had recovered from COVID-19. The CDR3 here reads CASSLVRRNTEAFF. In nucleotide form, the sequence is TGCGCCAGCAGCTTGGTCCGGAGGAACACTGAAGCTTTCTTT.